This record covers a single TCR beta chain. Produced via immunoSEQ multiplex PCR; TCRdb's table is partial and in-frame only. The sample shows hundreds of thousands of clones, more than 80% of them seen only once. This sample was taken from a study of blood T cell repertoires in COVID-19. At the level of the study: Sources were T cells, B-cell-depleted T cells, or PBMCs; the material itself was cDNA or gDNA.

Adults between roughly 18 and 95 years of age took part from under 30 US areas. Cohorts were assigned according to the clinical history that participants reported. With V trimmed by 2 bases and J by 4 bases, 7 bases remained unmatched. Germline lookup yields CDR1 SGHTA and CDR2 FQGTGA. The CDR3 extends over 18 amino acids. The receptor was isolated from a woman aged 18 to 35 who had recovered from COVID-19. This chain joins TRBV7-3 and TRBJ2-5, with 16 bases that match TRBD2. Sequenced material: PBMCs or T cells enriched from blood (not recorded which). DNA for the CDR3: TGTGCCAGCAGCTTAGCCGGGACTAGCGGGGGGGCCGGAGAGACCCAGTACTTC. Protein: CASSLAGTSGGAGETQYF.